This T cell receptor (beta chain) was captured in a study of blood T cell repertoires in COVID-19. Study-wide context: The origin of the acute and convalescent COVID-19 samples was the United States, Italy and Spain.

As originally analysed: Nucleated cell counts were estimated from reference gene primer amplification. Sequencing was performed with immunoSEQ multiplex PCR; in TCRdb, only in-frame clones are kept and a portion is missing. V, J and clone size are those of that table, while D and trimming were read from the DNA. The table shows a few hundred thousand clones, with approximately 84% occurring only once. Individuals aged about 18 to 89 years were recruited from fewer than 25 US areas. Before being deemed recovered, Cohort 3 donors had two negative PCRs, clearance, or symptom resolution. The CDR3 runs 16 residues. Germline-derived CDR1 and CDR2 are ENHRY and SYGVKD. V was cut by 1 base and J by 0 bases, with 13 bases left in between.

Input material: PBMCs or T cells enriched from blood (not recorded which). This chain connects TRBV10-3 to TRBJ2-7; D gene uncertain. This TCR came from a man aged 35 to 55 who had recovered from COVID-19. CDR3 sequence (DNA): TGTGCCATCAGTGAGTTTCCGGTGGGCTTCTCCTACGAGCAGTACTTC. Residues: CAISEFPVGFSYEQYF.